Listed below are T cell receptor beta chains from one sample, sequenced in a study of Ad26.COV2.S vaccination and SARS-CoV-2 variants. Clones were sequenced by immunoSEQ multiplex PCR, and TCRdb holds only the in-frame ones, with some missing. The sample yields hundreds of thousands of clones, more than 75% seen once. Sequencing used peripheral blood, obtained in a trial of Ad26.COV2.S vaccine versus placebo. The receptors were gathered from a person aged 18 to 65 who received the Ad26.COV2.S COVID-19 vaccine or a placebo. The CDR3 runs from the conserved cysteine through the conserved F or W. The D gene is left open where the match is weak. Some rows mark clone size as missing; the rest say once, few, many or name a class of expanded clone.

j_call d_call v_call clone_size cdr3_nt cdr3_aa
TRBJ2-3 - TRBV15 - TGTGCCACCAGCACACACCGACAGAGCACAGATACGCAGTATTTT CATSTHRQSTDTQYF
TRBJ1-4 TRBD1 TRBV5-6 once TGTGCCAGCAGCTGGAGGGGTATAGGGACAGGGACGGAAAAACTGTTTTTT CASSWRGIGTGTEKLFF
TRBJ2-6 - TRBV4-1 - TGCGCCAGCAGCCAAGCCCGCTCTGGGGCCAACGTCCTGACTTTC CASSQARSGANVLTF
TRBJ2-7 TRBD1 TRBV3-1/TRBV3-2 - TGTGCCAGCAGCGGGACAGAAGTCTACGAGCAGTACTTC CASSGTEVYEQYF
TRBJ1-4 - TRBV10-3 - TGTGCCATCAGTACCAGCAGGGGAGGTGAAAAACTGTTTTTT CAISTSRGGEKLFF
TRBJ1-3 - TRBV7-2 few TGTGCCAGCAGCAAAACTGCTGGAAACACCATATATTTT CASSKTAGNTIYF
TRBJ1-1 - TRBV18 once TGTGCCAGCTCAGGAGGGATTAACACTGAAGCTTTCTTT CASSGGINTEAFF
TRBJ1-1 - TRBV2 - TGTGCCAGCAGTGAATGGGAGAACACTGAAGCTTTCTTT CASSEWENTEAFF
TRBJ2-5 TRBD2 TRBV5-1 - TGCGCCAGCAGCTTCCTGCTAGCGGGAGAGGGGGAGACCCAGTACTTC CASSFLLAGEGETQYF
TRBJ1-6 - TRBV27 - TGTGCCACGACGGGGTCCTATAATTCACCCCTCCACTTT CATTGSYNSPLHF
TRBJ1-3 TRBD1 TRBV19 once TGTGCCAGTAGTACCTTCAGGGGGATCTCTGGAAACACCATATATTTT CASSTFRGISGNTIYF
TRBJ2-7 - TRBV6-6 - TGTGCCAGCAGTAAACAGGGTCCCGAGCAGTACTTC CASSKQGPEQYF
TRBJ2-3 - TRBV20-1 once TGCAGTGCTAGTCGGGGGCTACTCACAGATACGCAGTATTTT CSASRGLLTDTQYF
TRBJ2-3 - TRBV20-1 - TGCAGTGCACCCCGTCAAGATACGCAGTATTTT CSAPRQDTQYF
TRBJ1-1 TRBD1 TRBV7-8 - TGTGCCAGCAGCTTAATAGGCGGTCCCCAGGGGGCCCGCACTGAAGCTTTCTTT CASSLIGGPQGARTEAFF
TRBJ1-2 TRBD1 TRBV3-1/TRBV3-2 - TGTGCCAGCAGCGGGGACAGTTCCTATGGCTACACCTTC CASSGDSSYGYTF
TRBJ1-1 - TRBV5-1 - TGCGCCAGCAGCCAGGACACTGAAGCTTTCTTT CASSQDTEAFF
TRBJ2-1 TRBD1 TRBV10-2 - TGCGCCAGCAGCAGACAGGGGGCGACCTACAATGAGCAGTTCTTC CASSRQGATYNEQFF
TRBJ2-7 TRBD1 TRBV14 - TGTGCCAGCAGCCAGGTCCGGGACAGGGGGCGTACTGACGAGCAGTACTTC CASSQVRDRGRTDEQYF
TRBJ2-7 TRBD2 TRBV10-3 - TGTGCCATCACCCAGGGGGGGGGCTCCTCACTAGCGGGAGGCTACGAGCAGTACTTC CAITQGGGSSLAGGYEQYF
TRBJ2-7 - TRBV5-4 - TGTGCCAGCAGCTTAGCTCGATCTCGGAGGTCCTACGAGCAGTACTTC CASSLARSRRSYEQYF
TRBJ2-5 TRBD1 TRBV6-5 - TGTGCCAGCAGCTTTAACAGGGGAGAGACCCAGTACTTC CASSFNRGETQYF
TRBJ1-2 TRBD1 TRBV2 once TGTGCCAGCAAACCCGGGACAGACGTTTACTATGGCTACACCTTC CASKPGTDVYYGYTF
TRBJ1-2 TRBD1 TRBV7-8 - TGTGCCAGCAGCCCTACGCGGACAGGGTATGGCTACACCTTC CASSPTRTGYGYTF
TRBJ2-4 - TRBV4-3 - TGCGCCAGCAGCCAAGAAATAGCCAAAAACATTCAGTACTTC CASSQEIAKNIQYF
TRBJ2-5 - TRBV6-5 - TGTGCCAGCAGTTACAGAGGAGAAGAGACCCAGTACTTC CASSYRGEETQYF
TRBJ2-2 - TRBV19 - TGTGCCAGTAGTTTTACGGGACTGGACACCGGGGAGCTGTTTTTT CASSFTGLDTGELFF
TRBJ2-5 TRBD1 TRBV6-6 - TGTGCCAGCAGTAACAGGGGGCTAGAGACCCAGTACTTC CASSNRGLETQYF
TRBJ1-1 - TRBV30 few TGTGCCTGGAGGTGGGACAAGAACACTGAAGCTTTCTTT CAWRWDKNTEAFF
TRBJ2-1 - TRBV6-1 few TGTGCCAGCAGTGAAGGAGTGGGGATTGAGCAGTTCTTC CASSEGVGIEQFF
TRBJ1-1 - TRBV12-3/TRBV12-4 - TGTGCCAGCAGTTTTAGACAGATCACTGAAGCTTTCTTT CASSFRQITEAFF
TRBJ1-5 - TRBV6-5 - TGTGCCAGCAGGGCCCTAAGGAGTAGCAATCAGCCCCAGCATTTT CASRALRSSNQPQHF
TRBJ1-5 - TRBV30 - TGTGCCTGGAGTAGAACAGCCGGAGCGCAGCCCCAGCATTTT CAWSRTAGAQPQHF
TRBJ2-5 - TRBV6-2/TRBV6-3 once TGTGCCAGCAGCTACTCCGGAGAACAAGAGACCCAGTACTTC CASSYSGEQETQYF
TRBJ2-6 - TRBV19 - TGTGCCAGTAGTACCCGTCCGTCTGGGGCCAACGTCCTGACTTTC CASSTRPSGANVLTF
TRBJ2-3 - TRBV6-5 - TGTGCCAGCAGCTCCCGGGGCGGAGAGGCAGATACGCAGTATTTT CASSSRGGEADTQYF
TRBJ2-2 - TRBV5-8 few TGTGCCAGCAGCTTGGTGGGGGCGAACACCGGGGAGCTGTTTTTT CASSLVGANTGELFF
TRBJ2-7 TRBD1 TRBV28 - TGTGCCAGCGCCCGGACCGGGACAGCTTCCTACGAGCAGTACTTC CASARTGTASYEQYF
TRBJ2-7 TRBD2 TRBV6-5 - TGTGCCAGCAGTCACACTAGCGAAAGCTCCTACGAGCAGTACTTC CASSHTSESSYEQYF
TRBJ1-1 - TRBV18 - TGTGCCAGCTCACGGGACGGACGTAGGGCTGAAGCTTTCTTT CASSRDGRRAEAFF
TRBJ2-7 TRBD1 TRBV6-5 once TGTGCCAGCAGTTACTCGACAGGGGGTGGGTACGAGCAGTACTTC CASSYSTGGGYEQYF
TRBJ1-1 - TRBV29-1 few TGCAGCGTTGAAGATCTCCTAGTCACTGAAGCTTTCTTT CSVEDLLVTEAFF
TRBJ2-7 - TRBV30 - TGTGCCTGGAGTTCTCGACACCCCTACGAGCAGTACTTC CAWSSRHPYEQYF
TRBJ1-2 TRBD1 TRBV28 once TGTGCCAGCAGTCCCATCTACAGGGGGCCAAACTATGGCTACACCTTC CASSPIYRGPNYGYTF
TRBJ1-2 - TRBV6-2/TRBV6-3 - TGTGCCAGCAGTTACGGCTATGGCTACACCTTC CASSYGYGYTF
TRBJ1-1 - TRBV5-1 - TGCGCCAGCAGCGTTGGGCTCGACACTGAAGCTTTCTTT CASSVGLDTEAFF
TRBJ2-1 - TRBV5-1 - TGCGCCAGCAGCTTGTCGCAGGGCTACAATGAGCAGTTCTTC CASSLSQGYNEQFF
TRBJ1-1 - TRBV6-5 - TGTGCCAGCAGCAACAGGGACACTGAAGCTTTCTTT CASSNRDTEAFF
TRBJ1-1 TRBD1 TRBV28 - TGTGCCAGCAGTTTATGGACAGGGGGCGACTTAACTGAAGCTTTCTTT CASSLWTGGDLTEAFF
TRBJ1-2 - TRBV18 - TGTGCCAGCTCACCTACAACACAGGGAAGGGACGGCTACACCTTC CASSPTTQGRDGYTF
TRBJ2-3 TRBD2 TRBV4-2 - TGTGCCAGCAGCCAGAGAGCGGGAGTAGCAGATACGCAGTATTTT CASSQRAGVADTQYF
TRBJ2-3 - TRBV6-4 few TGTGCCAGCAGTGAAGAGGGGTCCACAGATACGCAGTATTTT CASSEEGSTDTQYF
TRBJ2-7 - TRBV2 - TGTGCCAGCAGGAGCCAGGGGCCCTCCTACGAGCAGTACTTC CASRSQGPSYEQYF
TRBJ1-3 - TRBV3-1/TRBV3-2 - TGTGCCAGCAGCCAAGCTTGGGGCAGGGCGATACTCGGAAACACCATATATTTT CASSQAWGRAILGNTIYF
TRBJ2-5 TRBD2 TRBV7-2 - TGTGCCAGCAGCTTAGCCCGGCTAGCGGGGGTCGAGACCCAGTACTTC CASSLARLAGVETQYF
TRBJ2-1 TRBD2 TRBV10-1 - TGCGCCAGCAGTGGGGGGACTAGCGGGAGCTCCTACAATGAGCAGTTCTTC CASSGGTSGSSYNEQFF
TRBJ2-7 - TRBV5-1 - TGCGCCAGCACCACGAATAGCTACGAGCAGTACTTC CASTTNSYEQYF
TRBJ2-7 - TRBV27 - TGTGCCAGCAGTCTCGGGACAAGGAGATACGAGCAGTACTTC CASSLGTRRYEQYF
TRBJ1-2 - TRBV29-1 - TGCAGCGTGTTAATACAGGTTCGGGGCTATGGCTACACCTTC CSVLIQVRGYGYTF
TRBJ2-3 - TRBV18 - TGTGCCAGCTCACCGGCGGTCACAGATACGCAGTATTTT CASSPAVTDTQYF